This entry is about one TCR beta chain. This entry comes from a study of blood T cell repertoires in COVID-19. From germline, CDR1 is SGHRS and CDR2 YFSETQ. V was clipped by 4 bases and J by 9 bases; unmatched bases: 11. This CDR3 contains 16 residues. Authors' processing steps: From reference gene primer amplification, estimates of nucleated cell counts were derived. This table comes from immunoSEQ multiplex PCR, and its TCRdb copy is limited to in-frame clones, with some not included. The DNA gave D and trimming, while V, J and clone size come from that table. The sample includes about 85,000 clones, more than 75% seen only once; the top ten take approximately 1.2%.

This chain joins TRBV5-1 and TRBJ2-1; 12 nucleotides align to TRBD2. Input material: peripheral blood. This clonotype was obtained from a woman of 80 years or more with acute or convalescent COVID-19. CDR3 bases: TGCGCCAGCAGCGTCCCTAGCGGGAGGGCCAGTGGTGAGCAGTTCTTC. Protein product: CASSVPSGRASGEQFF.